This T cell receptor (beta chain) derives from a study of blood T cell repertoires in COVID-19. Study details: Acute and convalescent COVID-19 samples came from the United States, Italy and Spain.

The germline V gene has CDR1 SEHNR and CDR2 FQNEAQ (reference sequence). This CDR3 is 11 amino acids long. Trimming took off 5 bases at V and 9 bases at J, with 8 bases between the two ends. Assay used: immunoSEQ multiplex PCR; TCRdb lists only in-frame clones, some missing. The sample contains about 130,000 clones, more than 80% of which appear only once. This clone is a singleton in its sample. Input material: peripheral blood. The V call is TRBV7-9, the J call TRBJ2-1; D is unresolved. The clonotype was recovered from a human donor in a cohort sampled during active COVID-19. CDR3 sequence reads: CASSTLSEQFF. CDR3 nucleotide sequence: TGTGCCAGCAGCACTCTTAGTGAGCAGTTCTTC. Full variable domain (missing parts from reference TRBV7-9 and TRBJ2-1): DTGVSQNPRHKITKRGQNVTFRCDPISEHNRLYWYRQTLGQGPEFLTYFQNEAQLEKSRLLSDRFSAERPKGSFSTLEIQRTEQGDSAMYLCASSTLSEQFFGPGTRLTVL.